The 30 T cell receptor beta chains presented below share a single source sample, sequenced in a study of cytomegalovirus exposure and HLA in healthy donors. PCR was performed using 60 Vbeta and 13 Jbeta primers. The protocol was immunoSEQ multiplex PCR, while the TCRdb copy is restricted to in-frame clones and leaves out a portion. This table has tens of thousands of clones, about four fifths appearing once. Sequencing was done on a sample of PBMCs. The receptors were sampled from a woman aged 40 to 50 in good health and CMV-seronegative.

This clone occurred once. This chain links TRBV28 with TRBJ2-7, with 11 bases aligning to TRBD2. CDR1 is MDHEN, CDR2 SYDVKM, per germline. V lost 6 bases to trimming and J lost 0 bases; unmatched junction nucleotides: 4. This CDR3 region has 15 residues. Here the CDR3 DNA reads TGTGCCAGCAGGCTAGCGGGAGGCACCTCCTACGAGCAGTACTTC. Residues: CASRLAGGTSYEQYF.

V and J are TRBV30 and TRBJ2-7; TRBD2 matches 7 bases. V shed 7 bases and J 3 bases; nucleotides not matched to a gene: 9. The CDR3 covers 13 residues. CDR1 is GTSNPN, CDR2 SVGIG, per germline (reference sequence). CDR3 residues: CASSTSFLYEQYF. The CDR3 coding sequence is TGTGCCTCTTCGACTAGCTTCCTCTACGAGCAGTACTTC.

V and J are TRBV5-1 and TRBJ2-3, with a tentative D call TRBD2 (5 bases). The CDR3 has 14 amino acids. The V gene lost 2 bases and the J gene lost 6 bases, with 13 bases spanning the gap. Germline CDR1 and CDR2: SGHRS and YFSETQ. CDR3: CASSFEDLMDTQYF. In DNA form, the CDR3 reads TGCGCCAGCAGCTTCGAGGACTTAATGGATACGCAGTATTTT.

The chain has TRBV6-1 and TRBJ1-2; weak D call: TRBD1 (6 bases). Germline CDR1 and CDR2: MNHNS and SASEGT. The V end was cut by 4 bases, the J end by 3 bases, with 18 bases between. This CDR3 has 16 residues. This CDR3 reads CASSASGAHWDYGYTF. The CDR3 DNA is TGTGCCAGCAGTGCCTCAGGGGCTCACTGGGACTATGGCTACACCTTC.

The CDR3 loop reads CASSYSGTHSTDTQYF. CDR3 sequence (DNA): TGTGCCAGCAGTTACTCAGGGACACACAGCACAGATACGCAGTATTTT. The chain employs TRBV6-5 and TRBJ2-3, with D possibly matching TRBD1 (6 bases). Per germline, CDR1 MNHEY and CDR2 SVGAGI. Trimming removed 0 bases from V and 0 bases from J, with 10 bases in between. The CDR3 is 16 residues long.

CDR3 DNA sequence: TGTGCCAGCAGTGAGGGAACAGGGGCCCCAGAGACCCAGTACTTC. As protein: CASSEGTGAPETQYF. This chain uses TRBV2 with TRBJ2-5, with 7 bases that match TRBD1. Germline CDR1 is SNHLY and CDR2 is FYNNEI. V trimming: 3 bases; J trimming: 4 bases; junction bases outside the gene matches: 8. The CDR3 is made up of 15 amino acids. The full variable domain, in which reference TRBV2 and TRBJ2-5 provide the parts outside the CDR3, is EPEVTQTPSHQVTQMGQEVILRCVPISNHLYFYWYRQILGQKVEFLVSFYNNEISEKSEIFDDQFSVERPDGSNFTLKIRSTKLEDSAMYFCASSEGTGAPETQYFGPGTRLLVL.

The chain joins TRBV2 to TRBJ2-1; D not certain. The ends were cut back, 3 bases at V and 0 bases at J, with 9 bases in the middle. This CDR3 is 15 amino acids long. From germline, CDR1 is SNHLY and CDR2 FYNNEI. This CDR3 reads CASSDGMSSYNEQFF. The CDR3, as DNA: TGTGCCAGCAGTGACGGTATGAGCTCCTACAATGAGCAGTTCTTC.

This chain connects TRBV19 to TRBJ1-2; TRBD1 matches at 7 bases. The V gene's germline CDR1 is LNHDA and CDR2 SQIVND (reference sequence). Trimming removed 4 bases from V and 4 bases from J; junction bases left unmatched: 9. The CDR3 is 15 amino acids. The CDR3 protein is CASSNLDRAGYGYTF. In DNA form, the CDR3 reads TGTGCCAGTAGTAACCTCGACAGGGCTGGCTATGGCTACACCTTC.

The chain combines TRBV7-2 with TRBJ2-5, with D perhaps TRBD1 (5 bases). V was pared by 2 bases and J by 4 bases, with 17 bases between. CDR1 is SGHTA, CDR2 FQGNSA, per germline. CDR3 length: 16 amino acids. CDR3 bases: TGTGCCAGCAGCTTAAAGGCCAGGGTGGGCCGAGAGACCCAGTACTTC. It translates to CASSLKARVGRETQYF.

The chain recombines TRBV7-9 with TRBJ2-7, with 11 bases matching TRBD2. The CDR3 extends over 15 amino acids. After removal of 5 bases from V and 0 bases from J, the junction contained 3 bases not matched to a gene. Germline values: CDR1 SEHNR, CDR2 FQNEAQ (reference sequence). CDR3 loop: CASSPTSGISYEQYF. Here the CDR3 DNA reads TGTGCCAGCAGCCCGACTAGCGGGATCTCCTACGAGCAGTACTTC.

This chain links TRBV5-4 with TRBJ2-7, with a possible D match to TRBD2 (6 bases). V was pared by 1 base and J by 0 bases, with 11 bases between. This CDR3 contains 15 residues. Germline CDR1 SGHNT, CDR2 YYREEE (reference sequence). The CDR3: CASSLRVGGSYEQYF. The CDR3, as DNA: TGTGCCAGCAGCTTGCGAGTGGGGGGCTCCTACGAGCAGTACTTC. The whole variable domain, filled in from reference TRBV5-4 and TRBJ2-7, reads ETGVTQSPTHLIKTRGQQVTLRCSSQSGHNTVSWYQQALGQGPQFIFQYYREEENGRGNFPPRFSGLQFPNYSSELNVNALELDDSALYLCASSLRVGGSYEQYFGPGTRLTVT.

This clone was counted between two and nine times. V and J are TRBV2 and TRBJ1-5; 8 bases map to TRBD1. CDR3 length: 15 amino acids. CDR1 SNHLY and CDR2 FYNNEI come from the germline V gene. The V gene end was trimmed by 5 bases and the J gene end by 6 bases; junction bases not matched to a gene: 9. CDR3 bases: TGTGCCAGCAGTTTTGGTGGACAGGGCGGTCAGCCCCAGCATTTT. This encodes CASSFGGQGGQPQHF. The full variable domain, in which reference TRBV2 and TRBJ1-5 provide the parts outside the CDR3, is EPEVTQTPSHQVTQMGQEVILRCVPISNHLYFYWYRQILGQKVEFLVSFYNNEISEKSEIFDDQFSVERPDGSNFTLKIRSTKLEDSAMYFCASSFGGQGGQPQHFGDGTRLSIL.

V gene TRBV9 combines with J gene TRBJ2-2; D might be TRBD2 (5 bases). V was trimmed by 3 bases and J by 5 bases, leaving 8 bases between them. The CDR3 is made up of 13 amino acids. The germline V gene has CDR1 SGDLS and CDR2 YYNGEE. The CDR3 reads CASSAAGTGELFF. CDR3 bases: TGTGCCAGCAGCGCGGCGGGTACCGGGGAGCTGTTTTTT.

The chain links TRBV27 to TRBJ2-7, with no clear D. Trimming took 8 bases from V and 2 from J, leaving 13 bases between them. The CDR3 is 13 amino acids. Germline V gene sequence: CDR1 MNHEY, CDR2 SMNVEV (reference sequence). The CDR3 reads CASGRQPPYEQYF. Written as DNA, the CDR3 is TGTGCCAGCGGCCGACAACCCCCCTACGAGCAGTACTTC.

The chain has TRBV19 and TRBJ1-1, with D maybe TRBD1 (6 bases). The CDR3 runs to 16 residues. The ends were cut back, 4 bases at V and 3 bases at J, with 18 bases in the middle. Germline CDR1 reads LNHDA; CDR2 reads SQIVND (reference sequence). The chain's CDR3 is CASSTDRPALDTEAFF. CDR3 DNA: TGTGCCAGTAGTACGGACAGACCGGCCTTGGACACTGAAGCTTTCTTT.

The chain is built from TRBV5-4 and TRBJ2-7; 10 positions match TRBD1. J lost 2 bases, V lost 2 bases, and 4 bases had no gene match. Germline V gene lookup returns CDR1 SGHNT and CDR2 YYREEE (reference sequence). This CDR3 has 15 residues. As DNA, the CDR3 is TGTGCCAGCAGCTTAGCCGGGACAGGGGCCTACGAGCAGTACTTC. This gives the protein CASSLAGTGAYEQYF.

This clone occurred a few times. The rearrangement joins TRBV6-4 to TRBJ1-4, with D possibly matching TRBD1 (5 bases). This CDR3 has 13 amino acids. Germline CDR1 MRHNA, CDR2 SNTAGT. V was cut by 4 bases and J by 5 bases, with 8 bases left in between. This CDR3 reads CASSAQGNEKLFF. The DNA for the CDR3 is TGTGCCAGCAGTGCTCAGGGAAATGAAAAACTGTTTTTT.

This clone has only a few counts. The chain has TRBV6-1 and TRBJ2-1, with 9 nucleotides matching TRBD1. V trimming: 5 bases; J trimming: 7 bases; junction bases outside the gene matches: 9. Germline CDR1 is MNHNS and CDR2 is SASEGT. The CDR3 consists of 15 residues. The CDR3 here is CASSPRQGGGNEQFF. The CDR3 bases are TGTGCCAGCAGTCCTAGACAGGGGGGCGGGAATGAGCAGTTCTTC.

In its sample, this clone was seen once. This chain connects TRBV28 to TRBJ1-2; 7 nucleotides agree with TRBD1. There are 15 residues in the CDR3. With 2 bases clipped from V and 7 bases from J, the junction kept 10 bases outside the gene matches. The germline CDR1 and CDR2 sequences are MDHEN and SYDVKM. CDR3 sequence (DNA): TGTGCCAGCAGTTTAGGTCCCAGGGGGGAGTTTGGCTACACCTTC. The encoded protein is CASSLGPRGEFGYTF.

The chain carries TRBV10-1 and TRBJ2-5; tentatively, D is TRBD1 (6 bases). The CDR3 loop spans 15 amino acids. V gave up 2 bases and J gave up 5 bases, with 15 bases separating them. Germline V lookup: CDR1 WNHNN, CDR2 SYGVQD (reference sequence). CDR3 in amino acids: CASSEDNRQGETQYF. CDR3 in DNA: TGCGCCAGCAGTGAGGATAACAGGCAGGGGGAGACCCAGTACTTC.

This clone was counted a few times. The rearrangement joins TRBV7-9 to TRBJ2-5; D perhaps matches TRBD1 (5 bases). CDR1 is SEHNR, CDR2 FQNEAQ, per germline (reference sequence). Trimming removed 0 bases at V and 2 bases at J, with 7 bases between. The CDR3 has 14 amino acids. CDR3 protein: CASSLATEQETQYF. DNA of the CDR3: TGTGCCAGCAGCTTAGCGACAGAACAAGAGACCCAGTACTTC.

The chain carries TRBV2 and TRBJ2-7; no firm D call. The germline CDR1 and CDR2 sequences are SNHLY and FYNNEI. Trimming took off 4 bases at V and 3 bases at J, with 10 bases between the two ends. The length of the CDR3 is 13 residues. This chain's CDR3 is CASSGWRSYEQYF. Written as DNA, the CDR3 is TGTGCCAGCAGTGGGTGGCGGAGCTACGAGCAGTACTTC.

The chain uses TRBV30 and TRBJ1-3, with TRBD1 matching 7 bases. The germline gives CDR1 GTSNPN, CDR2 SVGIG (reference sequence). CDR3 length: 12 residues. The CDR3 sequence is CARGGAGNTIYF. The CDR3 DNA sequence: TGTGCAAGAGGGGGCGCGGGAAACACCATATATTTT. Using reference TRBV30 and TRBJ1-3 for the parts outside the CDR3, the full variable domain is SQTIHQWPATLVQPVGSPLSLECTVEGTSNPNLYWYRQAAGRGLQLLFYSVGIGQISSEVPQNLSASRPQDRQFILSSKKLLLSDSGFYLCARGGAGNTIYFGEGSWLTVV.

The rearrangement joins TRBV5-1 to TRBJ2-5, with 7 nucleotides matching TRBD1. From germline, CDR1 is SGHRS and CDR2 YFSETQ. V lost 1 base and J lost 4; bases outside the gene matches: 4. The CDR3 covers 14 residues. The CDR3 loop is CASSLTGDGETQYF. CDR3 in DNA: TGCGCCAGCAGCTTGACAGGGGACGGAGAGACCCAGTACTTC.

The chain links TRBV14 to TRBJ2-1; D possibly corresponds to TRBD1 (5 bases). CDR1 and CDR2 from the germline V gene are SGHDN and FVKESK. The CDR3 has 15 amino acids. Trimming stripped 4 bases from V and 2 bases from J, with 12 bases between. The CDR3 DNA reads as TGTGCCAGCAGCCTTGTCAGGGATACCTACAATGAGCAGTTCTTC. Amino acids: CASSLVRDTYNEQFF.

V gene TRBV27 combines with J gene TRBJ2-7; D is unclear. Germline CDR1 MNHEY, CDR2 SMNVEV (reference sequence). V was trimmed by 6 bases and J by 7 bases, leaving 10 bases between them. The CDR3 extends over 11 amino acids. The CDR3 reads CASRGAREQYF. In DNA form, the CDR3 reads TGTGCCAGCAGGGGCGCGCGAGAGCAGTACTTC.

The chain has TRBV7-2 and TRBJ1-1, with D possibly being TRBD1 (5 bases). The CDR3 sequence is 14 residues long. Germline V gene data show CDR1 as SGHTA and CDR2 as FQGNSA. V was cut by 3 bases and J by 5 bases, with 13 bases left in between. As DNA, the CDR3 is TGTGCCAGCAGCTTTACAGGTGTCAGAACTGAAGCTTTCTTT. This sequence encodes CASSFTGVRTEAFF.

V gene TRBV5-1 combines with J gene TRBJ1-2; TRBD1 aligns across 7 bases. Germline-derived CDR1 and CDR2 are SGHRS and YFSETQ. J was trimmed by 7 bases and V by 3 bases; bases with no gene match: 30. This CDR3 comprises 21 residues. CDR3: CASSSRGGTGEWAVSSFGYTF. CDR3 sequence (DNA): TGCGCCAGCAGCTCGCGTGGGGGAACAGGGGAATGGGCCGTCTCTTCGTTTGGCTACACCTTC.

This chain uses TRBV4-3 with TRBJ2-7; tentative D call: TRBD2 (6 bases). The V gene lost 4 bases and the J gene lost 4 bases, with 20 bases spanning the gap. This CDR3 has 16 residues. CDR1 is LGHNA and CDR2 is YSLEER in the germline V gene. This CDR3 is CASSPYHVPGGYEQYF. DNA of the CDR3: TGCGCCAGCAGCCCCTACCATGTCCCTGGGGGGTACGAGCAGTACTTC.

The genes are TRBV19 and TRBJ2-2; D perhaps matches TRBD2 (6 bases). The CDR3 runs to 13 residues. Germline CDR1 is LNHDA and CDR2 is SQIVND (reference sequence). V shed 7 bases and J shed 4 bases, with 10 bases lying between them. The CDR3 bases are TGTGCCAGTACCCGCGGGGTCACCGGGGAGCTGTTTTTT. Translating it yields CASTRGVTGELFF.